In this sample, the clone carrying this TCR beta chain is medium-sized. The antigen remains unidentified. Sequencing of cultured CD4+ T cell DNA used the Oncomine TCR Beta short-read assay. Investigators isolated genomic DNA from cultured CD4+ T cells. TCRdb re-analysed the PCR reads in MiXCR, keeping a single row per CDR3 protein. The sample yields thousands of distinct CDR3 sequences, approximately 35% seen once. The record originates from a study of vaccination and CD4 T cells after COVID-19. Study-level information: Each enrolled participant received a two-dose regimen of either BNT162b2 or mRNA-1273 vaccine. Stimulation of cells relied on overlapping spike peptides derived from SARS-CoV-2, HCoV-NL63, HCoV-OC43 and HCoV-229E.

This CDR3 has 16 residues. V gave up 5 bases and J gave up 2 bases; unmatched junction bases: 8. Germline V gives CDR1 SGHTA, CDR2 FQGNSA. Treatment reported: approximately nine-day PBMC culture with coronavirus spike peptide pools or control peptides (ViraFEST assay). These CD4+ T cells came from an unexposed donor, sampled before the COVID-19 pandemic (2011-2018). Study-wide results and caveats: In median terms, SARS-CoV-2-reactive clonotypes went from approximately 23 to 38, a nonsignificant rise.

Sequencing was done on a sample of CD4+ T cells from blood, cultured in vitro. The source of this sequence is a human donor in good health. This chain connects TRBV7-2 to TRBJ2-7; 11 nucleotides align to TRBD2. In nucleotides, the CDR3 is TGTGCCAGCAGCCCGGGGACTAGCGGAGTGACCTACGAGCAGTACTTC. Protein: CASSPGTSGVTYEQYF.